This T cell receptor (beta chain) was identified in a study of T cells in Graves' hyperthyroidism and ophthalmopathy. Study as a whole: Prior to any treatment, at the point of initial diagnosis, peripheral blood was collected.

Notes on the study in general: Stable hyperthyroidism and ophthalmopathy were separated using 13 V-J signatures.

RNA transcripts gave rise to amplified TCR beta CDR3 regions. The HTBI set primed first-round TCR CDR3 RT-PCR. MiXCR, applied by TCRdb to the multiplex PCR reads, yields one record per CDR3 protein. Altogether fewer than 550,000 distinct CDR3 sequences are present, around 22% being singletons, with the ten largest covering 10% to 12%. Exclusion followed for patients with uncontrolled infection, other autoimmune disease, pregnancy or lactation. This clonotype was detected many times. Its target is unknown. The germline V gene encodes CDR1 MNHNS and CDR2 SASEGT. The CDR3 consists of 16 residues. After removal of 4 bases from V and 6 bases from J, the junction contained 12 bases not matched to a gene.

The J gene is TRBJ2-7, the V gene TRBV6-1; TRBD1 agrees at 10 bases. This clonotype was sampled from a woman aged 25-40 years with Graves' ophthalmopathy. The sequencing input was blood. The CDR3 sequence: CASSAKSPGQGGEQYF. In nucleotides, the CDR3 is TGTGCCAGCAGTGCAAAATCGCCAGGACAGGGGGGCGAGCAGTACTTC.